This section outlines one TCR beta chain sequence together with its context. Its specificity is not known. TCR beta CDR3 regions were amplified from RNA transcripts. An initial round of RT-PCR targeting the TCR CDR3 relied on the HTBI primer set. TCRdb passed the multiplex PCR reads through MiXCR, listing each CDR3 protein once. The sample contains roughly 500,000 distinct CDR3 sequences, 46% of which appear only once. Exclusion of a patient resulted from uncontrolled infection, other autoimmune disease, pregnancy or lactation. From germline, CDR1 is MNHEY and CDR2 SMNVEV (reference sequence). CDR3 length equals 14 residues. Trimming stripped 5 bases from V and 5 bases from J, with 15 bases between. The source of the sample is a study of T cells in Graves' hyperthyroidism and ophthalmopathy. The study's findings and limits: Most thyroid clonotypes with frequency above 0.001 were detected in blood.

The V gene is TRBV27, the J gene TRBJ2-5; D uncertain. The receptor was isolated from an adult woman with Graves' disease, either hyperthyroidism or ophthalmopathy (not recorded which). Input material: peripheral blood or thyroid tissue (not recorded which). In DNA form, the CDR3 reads TGTGCCAGCAGTCCCGATGGGATGTTGGAGACCCAGTACTTC. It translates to CASSPDGMLETQYF.